This TCR beta chain is drawn from a study of Tregs in tolerant kidney transplant recipients. Study-wide results and caveats: Activated donor B cell expansion appeared to reveal the most relevant donor-specific TCRbeta repertoire. Nucleotide sequences could not be compared across some patients' samples due to primer changes. The small number of patients limits these findings pending further validation.

The ends lost 5 bases at V and 8 bases at J; junction bases unmatched: 12. In germline, CDR1 is SGHAT, CDR2 FQNNGV. The CDR3 runs 17 residues. Libraries were prepared by immunoSEQ multiplex PCR; TCRdb keeps only in-frame clonotypes and omits some of them. Here the sample spans about 50,000 clones, roughly 89% being singletons. Mixed chimerism was transient after nonmyeloablative marrow transplants from related graft donors. Unstimulated Tregs (CD4+CD25+CD127-) and CD4+CD25- non-Tregs were sorted from PBMCs. With regard to this clone: Its antigen is unidentified.

The chain uses TRBV11-2 and TRBJ2-1; 13 bases match TRBD2. This specimen consisted of CD8+ T cells from blood (PBMCs), obtained 12 months after the transplant. This TCR was sampled from a human patient who received a combined kidney and bone marrow transplant. Some T cells could come from the graft donor. The CDR3 is CASSPGVGLAGVYEQFF. The CDR3 DNA follows: TGTGCCAGCAGCCCGGGGGTAGGACTAGCGGGAGTCTATGAGCAGTTCTTC.